The 20 T cell receptor beta chains presented below share a single source sample, sequenced in a study of post-analysis software for immune sequencing data. Whole-study findings and limits: Patients carried roughly 5 TRBV segments more frequently than controls did, and TRBV5-6, TRBV5-1 and TRBV20-1 were among them.

Every TCR beta cDNA library bore unique molecular identifiers. Each CDR3 protein is one row after TCRdb ran MiXCR on the PCR reads. In the table there are hundreds of thousands of distinct CDR3 sequences, just under 30% of which are singletons. These TCRs' antigens remain unknown. The sequenced sample consisted of blood. All receptors come from a girl aged 5 to 17 with multiple sclerosis.

This clonotype has only a few counts. The V and J genes are TRBV11-2 and TRBJ2-3; no definite D call. The length of the CDR3 is 16 residues. CDR1 is SGHAT and CDR2 is FQNNGV in the germline V gene. V lost 1 base, J lost 0 bases, and 11 bases lay in between. In DNA form, the CDR3 reads TGTGCCAGCAGCTTAGTCCCGGAGATTAGCACAGATACGCAGTATTTT. Protein sequence: CASSLVPEISTDTQYF.

This clonotype has just a few counts. The chain employs TRBV25-1 and TRBJ2-3; D perhaps matches TRBD1 (7 bases). Trimming shortened V by 3 bases and J by 2 bases, and 15 bases separated the two germline ends. The germline V gene has CDR1 MGHDK and CDR2 SYGVNS. The CDR3 is made up of 16 amino acids. The CDR3, as DNA: TGTGCCAGCAGTGATTGGGGGGACAGTCTCACAGATACGCAGTATTTT. It yields the protein CASSDWGDSLTDTQYF.

The genes are TRBV12-3 or TRBV12-4 and TRBJ1-1, with D maybe TRBD1 (5 bases). Trimming pared 6 bases from V and 0 bases from J, leaving 11 bases between. This CDR3 is built from 14 residues. The CDR3 loop reads CASRTGLMNTEAFF. Written as DNA, the CDR3 is TGTGCCAGCAGGACGGGACTGATGAACACTGAAGCTTTCTTT.

The chain uses TRBV14 and TRBJ2-7; TRBD2 might be the D (7 bases). This CDR3 is 15 amino acids long. Germline lookup yields CDR1 SGHDN and CDR2 FVKESK. The ends were cut back, 0 bases at V and 4 bases at J, with 13 bases in the middle. Written as DNA, the CDR3 is TGTGCCAGCAGCCAAGAGGGGAGGGGGTCTTACGAGCAGTACTTC. Residues: CASSQEGRGSYEQYF. Looking up the rest from reference TRBV14 and TRBJ2-7 gives the full variable domain: EAGVTQFPSHSVIEKGQTVTLRCDPISGHDNLYWYRRVMGKEIKFLLHFVKESKQDESGMPNNRFLAERTGGTYSTLKVQPAELEDSGVYFCASSQEGRGSYEQYFGPGTRLTVT.

The J gene is TRBJ2-3, the V gene TRBV20-1; the D is unclear. Germline loops: CDR1 DFQATT, CDR2 SNEGSKA (reference sequence). V was cut by 6 bases and J by 0 bases, with 13 bases left in between. This CDR3 comprises 14 residues. CDR3 coding DNA: TGCAGTGCGAAAGGCCAGACTAGCACAGATACGCAGTATTTT. Translated, it gives CSAKGQTSTDTQYF.

CDR3 sequence reads: CASSTGADTQYF. The CDR3 DNA sequence: TGTGCCAGCAGCACAGGGGCAGATACGCAGTATTTT. The chain uses TRBV7-9 and TRBJ2-3; TRBD1 aligns across 7 bases. CDR1 is SEHNR, CDR2 FQNEAQ, per germline (reference sequence). The CDR3 is made up of 12 amino acids. Losses at the gene ends were 5 bases for V and 4 bases for J; bases not matched to a gene: 0. Full variable domain (outside the CDR3, taken from reference TRBV7-9 and TRBJ2-3): DTGVSQNPRHKITKRGQNVTFRCDPISEHNRLYWYRQTLGQGPEFLTYFQNEAQLEKSRLLSDRFSAERPKGSFSTLEIQRTEQGDSAMYLCASSTGADTQYFGPGTRLTVL.

J is TRBJ1-2 and V is TRBV6-5; D ambiguous. The CDR3 extends over 14 amino acids. Germline loops: CDR1 MNHEY, CDR2 SVGAGI. V was trimmed by 2 bases and J by 7 bases, leaving 14 bases between them. For the CDR3, the DNA is TGTGCCAGCAGTTACGGTTGGAGGGTTGGTGGCTACACCTTC. It codes for CASSYGWRVGGYTF.

The rearrangement uses TRBV12-3 or TRBV12-4 and TRBJ1-1; TRBD1 matches 10 bases. V lost 6 bases and J lost 4; bases outside the gene matches: 8. The length of the CDR3 is 15 residues. The CDR3 region has the DNA TGTGCCAGCAGCGCGACAGGGGGCGGAATCACTGAAGCTTTCTTT. This encodes CASSATGGGITEAFF.

This clonotype was seen more than once but under ten times. This chain uses TRBV11-2 with TRBJ2-2, with TRBD1 matching over 7 bases. V gave up 5 bases and J gave up 3 bases; unmatched junction bases: 6. CDR1 SGHAT and CDR2 FQNNGV come from the germline V gene. The CDR3 has 15 amino acids. In DNA form, the CDR3 reads TGTGCCAGCAGCCATAGGGACAGATACACCGGGGAGCTGTTTTTT. Amino acid sequence: CASSHRDRYTGELFF. The whole variable domain, filled in from reference TRBV11-2 and TRBJ2-2, reads EAGVAQSPRYKIIEKRQSVAFWCNPISGHATLYWYQQILGQGPKLLIQFQNNGVVDDSQLPKDRFSAERLKGVDSTLKIQPAKLEDSAVYLCASSHRDRYTGELFFGEGSRLTVL.

The CDR3 DNA reads as TGTGCCAGCAGCCAGTCGGGACATGGGGAGCAGTACTTC. Encoded protein: CASSQSGHGEQYF. This chain links TRBV11-2 with TRBJ2-7, with D possibly TRBD1 on 6 matching bases. V was cut by 5 bases and J by 7 bases, with 15 bases left in between. The CDR3 covers 13 residues. Looked up from germline, CDR1 is SGHAT and CDR2 is FQNNGV.

The gene calls are TRBV11-2 and TRBJ1-5; tentative D call: TRBD1 (6 bases). CDR3 length: 14 amino acids. Germline V lookup: CDR1 SGHAT, CDR2 FQNNGV. V lost 6 bases and J 3 bases, leaving 12 bases between the germline ends. As DNA, the CDR3 is TGTGCCAGCAGTAAGGGGGGGAACAATCAGCCCCAGCATTTT. The encoded protein is CASSKGGNNQPQHF.

The chain carries TRBV20-1 and TRBJ1-6; 7 nucleotides align to TRBD1. The CDR3 extends over 15 amino acids. Germline CDR1 is DFQATT and CDR2 is SNEGSKA (reference sequence). V was pared by 0 bases and J by 9 bases, with 8 bases of the junction left unmatched. CDR3 amino acids: CSARDLDRVISPLHF. As DNA, the CDR3 is TGCAGTGCTAGAGATCTTGACAGGGTCATTTCACCCCTCCACTTT.

The rearrangement joins TRBV27 to TRBJ1-2; D may be TRBD1 (6 bases). CDR1 MNHEY and CDR2 SMNVEV come from the germline V gene (reference sequence). The V end was cut by 0 bases, the J end by 7 bases, with 12 bases between. The CDR3 consists of 14 residues. The CDR3 DNA reads as TGTGCCAGCAGTTTATCCGGACAGCCCGCTGGCTACACCTTC. Translation: CASSLSGQPAGYTF.

This clonotype was recorded a few times. The chain recombines TRBV12-3 or TRBV12-4 with TRBJ1-5; D call uncertain. Between the trimmed V and J ends, which lost 4 bases and 2 bases, there was a span of 9 bases. This CDR3 has 14 amino acids. The CDR3 nucleotides read TGTGCCAGCAGTTCGGGATCGGGCAATCAGCCCCAGCATTTT. Protein product: CASSSGSGNQPQHF.

The chain carries TRBV15 and TRBJ2-1; D may be TRBD2 (6 bases). Germline V gene sequence: CDR1 LNHNV, CDR2 YYDKDF (reference sequence). V was shortened by 0 bases and J by 5 bases, with 14 bases between the two germline ends. This CDR3 is built from 16 residues. The DNA of the CDR3 is TGTGCCACCAGCAGAGATCTGGCTAGCGCAAACAATGAGCAGTTCTTC. Translated: CATSRDLASANNEQFF.

The gene calls are TRBV2 and TRBJ1-5; perhaps TRBD1 as D (6 bases). CDR1 is SNHLY, CDR2 FYNNEI, per germline. V shed 6 bases and J shed 1 base, with 10 bases lying between them. The CDR3 contains 14 residues. In nucleotides, the CDR3 is TGTGCCAGCAGCGTCGGACAGAGCAATCAGCCCCAGCATTTT. Its protein product is CASSVGQSNQPQHF.

The J gene is TRBJ1-2, the V gene TRBV7-9; weak D call: TRBD1 (6 bases). Germline V lookup: CDR1 SEHNR, CDR2 FQNEAQ (reference sequence). The CDR3 is 15 amino acids. The ends were cut back, 5 bases at V and 5 bases at J, with 18 bases in the middle. CDR3 nucleotides: TGTGCCAGCAGCCCTCCAAAGGGGGGCCGGTATGGCTACACCTTC. Its translation is CASSPPKGGRYGYTF.

The chain joins TRBV7-9 to TRBJ2-7; possible D gene TRBD2, 6 bases. CDR3 length equals 14 residues. The V end was cut by 5 bases, the J end by 0 bases, with 11 bases between. Germline-derived CDR1 and CDR2 are SEHNR and FQNEAQ (reference sequence). The CDR3 DNA is TGTGCCAGCAGCGGTTGGGGGGACTCCTACGAGCAGTACTTC. This sequence encodes CASSGWGDSYEQYF.

This rearrangement joins TRBV10-3 to TRBJ2-5, with a tentative D call TRBD2 (6 bases). Germline loops: CDR1 ENHRY, CDR2 SYGVKD. The length of the CDR3 is 14 residues. V was shortened by 6 bases and J by 0 bases, with 11 bases between the two germline ends. The CDR3 sequence: CAIRARGDQETQYF. The CDR3 nucleotides are TGTGCCATCAGGGCGCGGGGCGACCAAGAGACCCAGTACTTC.

This chain joins TRBV14 and TRBJ1-6; D possibly corresponds to TRBD1 (5 bases). CDR1 SGHDN and CDR2 FVKESK come from the germline V gene. V shed 1 base and J shed 10 bases, with 17 bases lying between them. CDR3 size: 16 residues. The CDR3 sequence: CASSQGRWGFASPLHF. Here the CDR3 DNA reads TGTGCCAGCAGCCAAGGGCGATGGGGGTTTGCGTCACCCCTCCACTTT.